This T cell receptor beta chain emerged from a study of blood T cell repertoires in COVID-19 (dated by TCRdb to about 2020). As for the study more broadly: Samples covering the acute and convalescent phases of COVID-19 were provided by collaborators in the United States, Italy and Spain. The material from the prospective study consisted of cDNA or gDNA derived from T cells, B-cell-depleted T cells, or PBMCs. Subjects who had been exposed to COVID-19, were actively infected with it, or had recovered from it provided the deeply sampled blood TCRbeta repertoires that made up the dataset. The repertoires were released in a freely available public database meant as a resource for research on the immune response to SARS-CoV-2. The samples were drawn from two sources: the first 160 participants of the ongoing ImmuneRACE study, and fewer than 1,500 subjects contributed by 6 global collaborators. Nearly every sample came with metadata listing a de-identified subject ID, COVID-19 status, age in years and sex. Where available, HLA class I and class II types were taken from metadata supplied by the sample provider and were not determined by assay-based typing. General conclusions and limits of the study: The amount of clinical and demographic metadata varied by source and participant and was provided uncurated.

TCRbeta CDR3 regions were amplified from genomic DNA using the immunoSEQ Assay, a bias-controlled multiplex PCR. In the authors' own workflow: The number of nucleated cells in each sample was estimated by amplification of reference gene primers within the assay. To quantify the absolute abundance of each unique TCRbeta CDR3 rearrangement, sequence reads were collapsed and filtered. For each sample, productive Simpson clonality was calculated by taking the square root of Simpson's diversity index across productive rearrangements. TCRdb mirrors the immuneACCESS table, restricted to in-frame sequences. Some clones are absent from its copies; in checked studies, under half trace to an unresolved V gene, and the reason for the others is unknown. V, J and clone size are those of that table, while D and trimming were read from the DNA. This sample has about 110,000 clones in its table, and 75% to 90% of those were observed once. The ten most abundant clones make up around 13% of the sample.

Germline trimming: 4 bases from V, 5 bases from J; junction bases outside gene matches: 9. Inclusive of the bounding cysteine and phenylalanine, the CDR3 is 15 residues long. This entry keeps only the CDR3 DNA: 45 bases, framed from base 1. CDR1 MNHEY and CDR2 SVGAGI are derived from the germline V gene. In its sample, this clone was seen once. The antigen this receptor binds is unknown. Nothing much larger sits one base from this clone, and base qualities are not available. The collaborating institutions used their own protocols to collect whole blood in K2EDTA tubes. For TCRbeta analysis, collaborator samples were shipped as frozen whole blood, as isolated PBMCs, or as DNA extracted from either sample type.

The clonotype comes from a human donor in a cohort sampled during active COVID-19. This chain is built from TRBV6-5 and TRBJ1-1, with 8 bases aligning to TRBD1. Sequences were obtained from peripheral blood. The CDR3 here reads CASSSYGQGETEAFF. The DNA reads as follows: TGTGCCAGCAGTTCCTACGGACAGGGTGAAACTGAAGCTTTCTTT.